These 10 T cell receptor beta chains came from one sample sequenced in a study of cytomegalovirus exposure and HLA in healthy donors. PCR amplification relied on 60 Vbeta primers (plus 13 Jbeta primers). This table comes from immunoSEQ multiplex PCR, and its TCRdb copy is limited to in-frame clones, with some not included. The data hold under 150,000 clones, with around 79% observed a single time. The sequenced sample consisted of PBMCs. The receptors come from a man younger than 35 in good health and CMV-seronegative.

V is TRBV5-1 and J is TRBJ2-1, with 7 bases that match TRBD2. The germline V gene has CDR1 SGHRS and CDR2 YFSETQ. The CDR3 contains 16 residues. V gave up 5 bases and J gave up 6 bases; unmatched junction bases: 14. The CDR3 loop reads CASSLWGGVSGNEQFF. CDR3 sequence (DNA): TGCGCCAGCAGTCTTTGGGGGGGAGTAAGTGGCAATGAGCAGTTCTTC.

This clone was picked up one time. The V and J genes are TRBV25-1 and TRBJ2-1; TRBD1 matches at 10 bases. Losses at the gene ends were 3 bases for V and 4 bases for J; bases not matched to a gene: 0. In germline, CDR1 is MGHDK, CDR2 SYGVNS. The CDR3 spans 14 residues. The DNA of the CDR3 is TGTGCCAGCAGTGAGGACAGGGGGTACAATGAGCAGTTCTTC. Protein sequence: CASSEDRGYNEQFF.

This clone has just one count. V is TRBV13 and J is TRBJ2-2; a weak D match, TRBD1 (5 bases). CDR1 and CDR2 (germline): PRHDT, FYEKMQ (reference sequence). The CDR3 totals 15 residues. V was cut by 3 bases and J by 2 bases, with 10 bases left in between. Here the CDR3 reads CASSFIGANTGELFF. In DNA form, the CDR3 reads TGTGCCAGCAGCTTTATAGGGGCAAACACCGGGGAGCTGTTTTTT.

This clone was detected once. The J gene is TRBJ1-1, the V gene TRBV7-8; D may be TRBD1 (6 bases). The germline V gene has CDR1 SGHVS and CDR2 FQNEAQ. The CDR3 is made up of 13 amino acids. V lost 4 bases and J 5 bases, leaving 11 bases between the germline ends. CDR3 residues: CASSWLQGTEAFF. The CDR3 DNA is TGTGCCAGCAGCTGGCTACAGGGAACTGAAGCTTTCTTT. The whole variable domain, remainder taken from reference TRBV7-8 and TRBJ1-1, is GAGVSQSPRYKVAKRGQDVALRCDPISGHVSLFWYQQALGQGPEFLTYFQNEAQLDKSGLPSDRFFAERPEGSVSTLKIQRTQQEDSAVYLCASSWLQGTEAFFGQGTRLTVV.

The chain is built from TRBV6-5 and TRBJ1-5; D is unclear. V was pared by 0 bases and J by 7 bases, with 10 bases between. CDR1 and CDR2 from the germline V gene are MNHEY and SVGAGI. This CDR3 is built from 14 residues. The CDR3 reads CASSYSTSGQPQHF. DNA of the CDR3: TGTGCCAGCAGTTACTCGACCTCCGGGCAGCCCCAGCATTTT.

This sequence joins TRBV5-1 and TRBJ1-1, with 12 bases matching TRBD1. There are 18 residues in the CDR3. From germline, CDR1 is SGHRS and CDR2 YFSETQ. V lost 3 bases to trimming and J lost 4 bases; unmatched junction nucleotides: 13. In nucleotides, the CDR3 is TGCGCCAGCAGCTGGGCCGGGACAGGGGGCGCAGGGGGCACTGAAGCTTTCTTT. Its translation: CASSWAGTGGAGGTEAFF.

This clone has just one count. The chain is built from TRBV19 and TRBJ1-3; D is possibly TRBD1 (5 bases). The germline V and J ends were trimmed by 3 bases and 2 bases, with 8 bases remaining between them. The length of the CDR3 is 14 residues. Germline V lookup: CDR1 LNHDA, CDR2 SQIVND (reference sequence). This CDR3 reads CASSIKGAGNTIYF. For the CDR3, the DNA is TGTGCCAGTAGTATTAAAGGGGCTGGAAACACCATATATTTT. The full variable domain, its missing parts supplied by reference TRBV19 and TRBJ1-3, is DGGITQSPKYLFRKEGQNVTLSCEQNLNHDAMYWYRQDPGQGLRLIYYSQIVNDFQKGDIAEGYSVSREKKESFPLTVTSAQKNPTAFYLCASSIKGAGNTIYFGEGSWLTVV.

The CDR3 sequence is CASSATGADTEAFF. The CDR3 nucleotides read TGTGCCAGCTCCGCAACAGGGGCCGACACTGAAGCTTTCTTT. The chain employs TRBV18 and TRBJ1-1, with 7 bases fitting TRBD1. Per germline, CDR1 KGHSH and CDR2 LQKENI. With V trimmed by 6 bases and J by 3 bases, 7 bases remained unmatched. The CDR3 spans 14 residues.

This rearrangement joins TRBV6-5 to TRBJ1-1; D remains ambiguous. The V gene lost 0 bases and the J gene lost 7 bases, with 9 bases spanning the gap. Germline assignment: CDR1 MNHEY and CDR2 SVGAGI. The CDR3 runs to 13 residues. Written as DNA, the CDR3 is TGTGCCAGCAGTTACTCGATAGCCGATGAAGCTTTCTTT. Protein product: CASSYSIADEAFF.

The CDR3 spells CATIPWTGFGEAFF. The CDR3 nucleotides read TGTGCCACCATCCCCTGGACAGGGTTCGGTGAAGCTTTCTTT. The V gene is TRBV27, the J gene TRBJ1-1; TRBD1 matches 8 bases. With V trimmed by 10 bases and J by 7 bases, 14 bases remained unmatched. CDR1 MNHEY and CDR2 SMNVEV come from the germline V gene (reference sequence). The CDR3 loop spans 14 amino acids.